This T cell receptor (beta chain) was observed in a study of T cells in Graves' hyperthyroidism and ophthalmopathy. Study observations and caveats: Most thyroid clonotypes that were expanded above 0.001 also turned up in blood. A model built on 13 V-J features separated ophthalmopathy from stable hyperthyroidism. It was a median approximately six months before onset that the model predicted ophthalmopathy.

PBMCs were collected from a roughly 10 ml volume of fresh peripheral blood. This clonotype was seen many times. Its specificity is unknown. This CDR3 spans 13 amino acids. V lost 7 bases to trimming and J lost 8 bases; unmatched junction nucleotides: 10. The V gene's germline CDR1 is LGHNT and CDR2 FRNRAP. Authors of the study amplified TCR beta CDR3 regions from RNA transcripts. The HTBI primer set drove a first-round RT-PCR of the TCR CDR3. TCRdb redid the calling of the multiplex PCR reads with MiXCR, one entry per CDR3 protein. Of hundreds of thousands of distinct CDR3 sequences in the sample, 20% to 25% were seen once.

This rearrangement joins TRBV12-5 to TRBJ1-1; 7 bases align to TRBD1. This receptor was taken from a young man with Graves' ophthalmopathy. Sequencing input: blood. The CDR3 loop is CASVKTGQREAFF. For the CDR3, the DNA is TGTGCTAGTGTCAAAACGGGACAGAGAGAAGCTTTCTTT. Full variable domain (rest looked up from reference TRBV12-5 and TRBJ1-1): DARVTQTPRHKVTEMGQEVTMRCQPILGHNTVFWYRQTMMQGLELLAYFRNRAPLDDSGMPKDRFSAEMPDATLATLKIQPSEPRDSAVYFCASVKTGQREAFFGQGTRLTVV.